Listed below are T cell receptor beta chains from one sample, sequenced in a study of cytomegalovirus exposure and HLA in healthy donors. Repertoires were generated with immunoSEQ multiplex PCR, while TCRdb's copy carries only in-frame clones and drops some. This sample lists 85,000 to 90,000 clones; its ten largest clones have approximately 15%. The sample consisted of PBMCs. These receptors were taken from a man aged 45-60 years in good health and CMV-seropositive. Both conserved end residues are part of each CDR3.

J gene: TRBJ2-1
V gene: TRBV28
CDR3 protein: CASSLVGTLYNEQFF

J gene: TRBJ1-1
V gene: TRBV4-3
CDR3 protein: CASSQGRNTEAFF

J gene: TRBJ1-2
V gene: TRBV9
CDR3 protein: CASSVGGSGNGYTF

J gene: TRBJ1-3
V gene: TRBV18
CDR3 protein: CASSQRTGDGNTIYF

J gene: TRBJ1-5
V gene: TRBV5-5
CDR3 protein: CASSLQPGGIQPQHF

J gene: TRBJ2-7
V gene: TRBV5-3
CDR3 protein: CARSFGPGWDEQYF

J gene: TRBJ1-1
V gene: TRBV7-9
CDR3 protein: CASSLGEAMNTEAFF

J gene: TRBJ2-2
V gene: TRBV19
CDR3 protein: CASGPAGHTGELFF

J gene: TRBJ1-2
V gene: TRBV28
CDR3 protein: CATFSGILDYGYTF

J gene: TRBJ1-1
V gene: TRBV12-5
CDR3 protein: CASGPGNTEAFF

J gene: TRBJ2-5
V gene: TRBV5-1
CDR3 protein: CASSLLGQGFLETQYF

J gene: TRBJ2-1
V gene: TRBV29-1
CDR3 protein: CSVVRQGRYNEQFF

J gene: TRBJ1-4
V gene: TRBV6-5
CDR3 protein: CATGRGQGIEKLFF

J gene: TRBJ2-5
V gene: TRBV6-6
CDR3 protein: CASSYAAGVETQYF

J gene: TRBJ1-5
V gene: TRBV5-4
CDR3 protein: CASSMGPGADSNQPQHF

J gene: TRBJ2-7
V gene: TRBV6-5
CDR3 protein: CASSKAAGTYEQYF

J gene: TRBJ2-1
V gene: TRBV4-3
CDR3 protein: CASSQGLVSYNEQFF

J gene: TRBJ2-7
V gene: TRBV11-3
CDR3 protein: CASSLISDSYEQYF

J gene: TRBJ1-2
V gene: TRBV27
CDR3 protein: CASSLSPGHLTNGYTF

J gene: TRBJ2-2
V gene: TRBV6-6
CDR3 protein: CASTHGLVNTGELFF

J gene: TRBJ2-7
V gene: TRBV27
CDR3 protein: CASSLAGDEQYF

J gene: TRBJ1-1
V gene: TRBV7-2
CDR3 protein: CASSAFQGALMNTEAFF

J gene: TRBJ2-1
V gene: TRBV5-1
CDR3 protein: CASSTSGTYNEQFF

J gene: TRBJ2-2
V gene: TRBV7-7
CDR3 protein: CASSLGGDRGRVGELFF

J gene: TRBJ2-3
V gene: TRBV7-9
CDR3 protein: CASLSGTGFGMDTQYF

J gene: TRBJ1-1
V gene: TRBV18
CDR3 protein: CASSLLGQGETEAFF

J gene: TRBJ1-1
V gene: TRBV5-6
CDR3 protein: CASSFGSGEAFF

J gene: TRBJ1-2
V gene: TRBV7-9
CDR3 protein: CASSLATEYGYTF

J gene: TRBJ2-1
V gene: TRBV18
CDR3 protein: CASSPNPGLARGGEQFF

J gene: TRBJ2-7
V gene: TRBV4-2
CDR3 protein: CASSPTTGDFYEQYF

J gene: TRBJ2-1
V gene: TRBV10-3
CDR3 protein: CAISEIAGGSYNEQFF

J gene: TRBJ2-2
V gene: TRBV9
CDR3 protein: CASSPGLASTGELFF

J gene: TRBJ1-5
V gene: TRBV19
CDR3 protein: CASSPLLGNQPQHF

J gene: TRBJ1-2
V gene: TRBV30
CDR3 protein: CACMTVEYGYTF

J gene: TRBJ2-3
V gene: TRBV6-1
CDR3 protein: CASSDRGTPDTQYF

J gene: TRBJ2-5
V gene: TRBV2
CDR3 protein: CACWAEQETQYF

J gene: TRBJ2-1
V gene: TRBV11-3
CDR3 protein: CASSLPAGGYDGEQFF

J gene: TRBJ2-2
V gene: TRBV7-2
CDR3 protein: CASSLPSRAGELFF

J gene: TRBJ2-7
V gene: TRBV18
CDR3 protein: CASSRWTGGSYEQYF

J gene: TRBJ1-1
V gene: TRBV9
CDR3 protein: CASSPGLNTEAFF

J gene: TRBJ2-1
V gene: TRBV5-1
CDR3 protein: CASRPSGSSYNEQFF

J gene: TRBJ2-7
V gene: TRBV18
CDR3 protein: CASSPRSDSYEQYF

J gene: TRBJ1-2
V gene: TRBV6-6
CDR3 protein: CASTNSYGYTF

J gene: TRBJ2-3
V gene: TRBV5-1
CDR3 protein: CASSKGESTDTQYF

J gene: TRBJ1-1
V gene: TRBV5-6
CDR3 protein: CASNPSVAVNTEAFF

J gene: TRBJ1-1
V gene: TRBV28
CDR3 protein: CASSLRREAFF